One and the same sample provided the 17 T cell receptor beta chains below, sequenced in a study of CD8+CD57+ T cells in acquired aplastic anemia. Profiling that covered TCR beta VDJ and CDR3 relied on genomic DNA as its template. One entry per CDR3 protein, called by TCRdb with MiXCR from the reads. This repertoire shows around 500,000 distinct CDR3 sequences, about a third found once; its top ten account for 0.82%. Patients selected for sequencing had displayed CD8+CD57+ cell expansion by flow cytometry. Sequences were obtained from sorted CD4+, CD8+, or CD8+CD57+ T cells (not recorded which) from PBMCs. The receptor set was obtained from a human donor with aplastic anemia.

This clonotype has just one count. This chain joins TRBV24-1 and TRBJ2-5; 16 nucleotides line up with TRBD2. CDR1 is KGHDR, CDR2 SFDVKD, per germline. The CDR3 loop spans 16 amino acids. V shed 12 bases, J shed 2 bases, and the junction held 8 bases outside the gene matches. CDR3 bases: TGTGCCGTTGACCAGGGACTAGCGGGAGGGCAAGAGACCCAGTACTTC. This encodes CAVDQGLAGGQETQYF.

The chain couples TRBV7-8 to TRBJ2-7; 9 nucleotides agree with TRBD1. Germline V gene lookup returns CDR1 SGHVS and CDR2 FQNEAQ. The V segment lost 4 bases and the J segment 9 bases; nucleotides outside the gene matches: 7. The CDR3 is 13 residues long. The CDR3 bases are TGTGCCAGCAGCTCACAGGGGGCTGGTGGGCAGTACTTC. Encoded protein: CASSSQGAGGQYF. The full variable domain, completed using reference TRBV7-8 and TRBJ2-7, is GAGVSQSPRYKVAKRGQDVALRCDPISGHVSLFWYQQALGQGPEFLTYFQNEAQLDKSGLPSDRFFAERPEGSVSTLKIQRTQQEDSAVYLCASSSQGAGGQYFGPGTRLTVT.

In this sample, this clonotype turned up a few times. CDR3 region: CASSEVSALGAEAFF. DNA for the CDR3: TGTGCCAGCAGTGAGGTGTCCGCCCTTGGGGCTGAAGCTTTCTTT. This chain connects TRBV6-1 to TRBJ1-1; D not certain. Germline V CDR1 and CDR2: MNHNS, SASEGT. The CDR3 extends over 15 amino acids. V was pared by 3 bases and J by 6 bases, with 17 bases between.

This clonotype was counted at least ten times. The chain carries TRBV5-5 and TRBJ1-2; D is uncertain. Germline V gene sequence: CDR1 SGHKS, CDR2 YYEKEE (reference sequence). The CDR3 is 14 amino acids. The V end lost 1 base, the J end lost 2 bases, and 9 bases lay between the germline ends. CDR3 sequence: CASSLYGENYGYTF. The DNA of the CDR3 is TGTGCCAGCAGCTTGTATGGAGAGAACTATGGCTACACCTTC.

This clonotype was seen more than once but under ten times. The chain carries TRBV7-9 and TRBJ2-1; 7 nucleotides match TRBD2. V trimming: 3 bases; J trimming: 8 bases; junction bases outside the gene matches: 7. The CDR3 covers 14 residues. Looked up from germline, CDR1 is SEHNR and CDR2 is FQNEAQ (reference sequence). CDR3 DNA: TGTGCCAGCAGCTTCCGGGCTAGCGGTTATGAGCAGTTCTTC. As protein: CASSFRASGYEQFF. The complete variable domain, with remaining parts taken from reference TRBV7-9 and TRBJ2-1, reads DTGVSQNPRHKITKRGQNVTFRCDPISEHNRLYWYRQTLGQGPEFLTYFQNEAQLEKSRLLSDRFSAERPKGSFSTLEIQRTEQGDSAMYLCASSFRASGYEQFFGPGTRLTVL.

This clonotype showed up many times. The chain has TRBV5-1 and TRBJ1-2; 9 bases map to TRBD1. J gave up 11 bases and V 0 bases, and 2 bases lay outside the gene matches. This CDR3 contains 12 residues. Germline V gives CDR1 SGHRS, CDR2 YFSETQ. The CDR3 sequence is CASSLGDRVYTF. CDR3 nucleotides: TGCGCCAGCAGCTTGGGGGACAGGGTATACACCTTC.

In this sample, this clonotype turned up a few times. The limits of the CDR3 on the DNA are not certain, so only TCRdb's listed CDR3 is given. The chain links TRBV7-2 to TRBJ2-2; no check of the table's D call, TRBD2, against the DNA was made. The CDR3 contains 17 residues when both ends are counted. In germline, CDR1 is SGHTA, CDR2 FQGNSA. CDR3 residues: CASSFQMSSGSQGELFF.

Ten or more counts support this clonotype. The genes are TRBV7-9 and TRBJ1-2; D not certain. The CDR3 sequence is 13 residues long. CDR1 is SEHNR, CDR2 FQNEAQ, per germline (reference sequence). With 1 base removed from V and 3 bases from J, the gap between germline ends came to 6 bases. The CDR3 coding sequence is TGTGCCAGCAGCTTAGTATTCGACTATGGCTACACCTTC. Its protein product is CASSLVFDYGYTF.

This clonotype was counted ten times or more. The chain uses TRBV20-1 and TRBJ2-7, with D possibly matching TRBD2 (6 bases). The germline V and J ends were trimmed by 6 bases and 2 bases, with 14 bases remaining between them. CDR3 length: 13 residues. Germline V gene sequence: CDR1 DFQATT, CDR2 SNEGSKA (reference sequence). The CDR3 coding sequence is TGCAGTGCGGGGGACTTAGTGGCCTACGAGCAGTACTTC. Amino acids: CSAGDLVAYEQYF.

The V and J genes are TRBV29-1 and TRBJ1-5; the D gene is possibly TRBD1 (6 bases). Germline V lookup: CDR1 SQVTM, CDR2 ANQGSEA. The ends were cut back, 6 bases at V and 7 bases at J, with 28 bases in the middle. This CDR3 contains 17 residues. This chain's CDR3 is CSVKNAGRGNNEQPQHF. The DNA of the CDR3 is TGCAGCGTAAAAAATGCTGGCAGGGGAAATAACGAGCAGCCCCAGCATTTT.

This clonotype was observed at least ten times. This chain links TRBV10-3 with TRBJ1-2; no definite D call. V gave up 0 bases and J gave up 3 bases, with 11 bases separating them. The CDR3 has 15 residues. Looked up from germline, CDR1 is ENHRY and CDR2 is SYGVKD. CDR3 nucleotide sequence: TGTGCCATCAGTGAGTCGGGCGGAGAATACTATGGCTACACCTTC. Protein product: CAISESGGEYYGYTF.

This chain links TRBV6-4 with TRBJ2-2; D tentatively fits TRBD1 or TRBD2 (6 bases each). This CDR3 has 13 amino acids. Germline V gene sequence: CDR1 MRHNA, CDR2 SNTAGT. V was clipped by 4 bases and J by 6 bases, with 9 bases between them. The CDR3: CASSVEGAGELFF. For the CDR3, the DNA is TGTGCCAGCAGTGTGGAGGGGGCCGGGGAGCTGTTTTTT.

This chain connects TRBV20-1 to TRBJ2-2, with TRBD2 matching 11 bases. There are 14 residues in the CDR3. J was trimmed by 6 bases and V by 6 bases; bases with no gene match: 6. The germline CDR1 and CDR2 sequences are DFQATT and SNEGSKA (reference sequence). CDR3 residues: CSAKRTSGPGELFF. Here the CDR3 DNA reads TGCAGTGCCAAGCGGACTAGCGGGCCCGGGGAGCTGTTTTTT.

This rearrangement joins TRBV6-2 or TRBV6-3 to TRBJ1-1; TRBD1 is a possible D gene (5 bases). With 7 bases removed from V and 0 bases from J, the gap between germline ends came to 9 bases. Germline CDR1 and CDR2: MNHEY and SVGEGT. This CDR3 comprises 13 residues. The CDR3 region is CASTKTVNTEAFF. CDR3 nucleotide sequence: TGTGCCAGCACCAAGACAGTGAACACTGAAGCTTTCTTT.

This clonotype was counted many times. The chain recombines TRBV20-1 with TRBJ2-7; possibly TRBD1 or TRBD2 for D (6 bases each). Deletions cut 6 bases from V and 0 bases from J, with 15 bases between. The CDR3 runs 14 residues. Germline CDR1 DFQATT, CDR2 SNEGSKA (reference sequence). The CDR3 bases are TGCAGTGCAGTACGGGGGCTGCCCTCCTACGAGCAGTACTTC. Protein: CSAVRGLPSYEQYF.

This clonotype was found a few times. CDR3 in DNA: TGTGCCAGTAGTATAGTGGGGGTTGGGGCCAACGTCCTGACTTTC. Translating gives CASSIVGVGANVLTF. The V and J genes are TRBV19 and TRBJ2-6, with D perhaps matching TRBD1 or TRBD2 (5 bases each). Germline V CDR1 and CDR2: LNHDA, SQIVND (reference sequence). V dropped 1 base and J dropped 3 bases, with 7 bases sitting between them. This CDR3 is 15 amino acids long.

A few counts support this clonotype. Mismatch with germline at one junction end may stem from a read error. The chain combines TRBV12-3 or TRBV12-4 with TRBJ1-2; no reliable D call. The CDR3 has 14 amino acids. The CDR3 protein is CASSPGPSNCGYTF. CDR3 nucleotide sequence: TGTGCCAGCAGTCCCGGACCTTCTAACTGTGGCTACACCTTC.